This T cell receptor (beta chain) came from a study of OX40 agonist ivuxolimab in advanced cancers. Study background: Cohort: 82.7% men, mean age approximately 66, aged roughly 20 to 79.

Blood draws occurred at baseline, cycle 4 day 1, and cycle 7 day 1. V lost 6 bases and J lost 6, with 16 bases in between. Per the germline V gene, CDR1 is KGHSH and CDR2 is LQKENI. This CDR3 region has 14 residues. The method was immunoSEQ multiplex PCR; TCRdb's version includes in-frame clones alone and lacks a portion of them. Of 40,000 to 45,000 clones listed, roughly 88% are singletons. The source is an adult with an advanced solid tumor such as melanoma, head and neck, liver or kidney cancer. This chain joins TRBV18 and TRBJ2-3, with unresolved D. The sample here was CD4+ or CD8+ T cells sorted from blood, taken in a trial of the OX40 agonist ivuxolimab. The DNA of the CDR3 is TGTGCCAGCTCGAAAGTGGCTAGTTTTGATACGCAGTATTTT. This gives the protein CASSKVASFDTQYF.